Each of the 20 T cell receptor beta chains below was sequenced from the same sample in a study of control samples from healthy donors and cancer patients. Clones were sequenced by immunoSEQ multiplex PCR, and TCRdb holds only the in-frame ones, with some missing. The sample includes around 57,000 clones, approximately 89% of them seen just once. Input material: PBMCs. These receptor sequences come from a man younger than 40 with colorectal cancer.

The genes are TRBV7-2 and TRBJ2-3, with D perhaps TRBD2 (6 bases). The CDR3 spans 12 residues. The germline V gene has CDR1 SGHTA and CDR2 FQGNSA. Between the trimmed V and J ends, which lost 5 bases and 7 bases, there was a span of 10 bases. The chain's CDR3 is CASSPSGHTQYF. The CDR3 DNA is TGTGCCAGCAGCCCAAGCGGGCATACGCAGTATTTT. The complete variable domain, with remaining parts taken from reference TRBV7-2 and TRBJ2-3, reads GAGVSQSPSNKVTEKGKDVELRCDPISGHTALYWYRQSLGQGLEFLIYFQGNSAPDKSGLPSDRFSAERTGGSVSTLTIQRTQQEDSAVYLCASSPSGHTQYFGPGTRLTVL.

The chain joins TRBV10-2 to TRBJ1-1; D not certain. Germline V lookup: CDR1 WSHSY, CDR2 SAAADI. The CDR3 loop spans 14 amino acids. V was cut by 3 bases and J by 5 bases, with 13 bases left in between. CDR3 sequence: CASSDFLRATEAFF. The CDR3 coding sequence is TGCGCCAGCAGTGATTTCCTAAGGGCTACTGAAGCTTTCTTT.

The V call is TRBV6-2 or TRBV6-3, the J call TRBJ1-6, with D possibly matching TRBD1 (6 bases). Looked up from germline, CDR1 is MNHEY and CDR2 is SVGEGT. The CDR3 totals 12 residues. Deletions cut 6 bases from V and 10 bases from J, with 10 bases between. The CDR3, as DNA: TGTGCCAGCAGCCGACAGGAATCACCCCTCCACTTT. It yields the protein CASSRQESPLHF.

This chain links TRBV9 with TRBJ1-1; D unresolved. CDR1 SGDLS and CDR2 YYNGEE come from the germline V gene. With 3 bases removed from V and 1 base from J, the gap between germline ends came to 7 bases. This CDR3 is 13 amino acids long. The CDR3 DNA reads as TGTGCCAGCAGCGCCTGGGAGAACACTGAAGCTTTCTTT. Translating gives CASSAWENTEAFF.

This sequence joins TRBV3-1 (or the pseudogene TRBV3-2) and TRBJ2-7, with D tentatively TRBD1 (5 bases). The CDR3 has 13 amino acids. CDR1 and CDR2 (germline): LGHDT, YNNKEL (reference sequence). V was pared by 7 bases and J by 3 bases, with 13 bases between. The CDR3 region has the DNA TGTGCCAGCATCGGAAAAAGGGGCTACGAGCAGTACGTC. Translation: CASIGKRGYEQYV.

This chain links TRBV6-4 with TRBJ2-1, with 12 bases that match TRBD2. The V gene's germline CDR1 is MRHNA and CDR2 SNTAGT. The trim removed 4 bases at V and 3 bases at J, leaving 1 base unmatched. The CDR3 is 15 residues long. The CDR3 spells CASSGLAGDYNEQFF. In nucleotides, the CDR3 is TGTGCCAGCAGTGGACTAGCGGGGGACTACAATGAGCAGTTCTTC.

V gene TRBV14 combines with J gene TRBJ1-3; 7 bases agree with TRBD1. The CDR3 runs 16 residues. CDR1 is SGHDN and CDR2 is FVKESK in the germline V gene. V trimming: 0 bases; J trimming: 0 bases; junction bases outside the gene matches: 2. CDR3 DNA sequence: TGTGCCAGCAGCCAAGAGACAGGGCCCTCTGGAAACACCATATATTTT. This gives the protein CASSQETGPSGNTIYF.

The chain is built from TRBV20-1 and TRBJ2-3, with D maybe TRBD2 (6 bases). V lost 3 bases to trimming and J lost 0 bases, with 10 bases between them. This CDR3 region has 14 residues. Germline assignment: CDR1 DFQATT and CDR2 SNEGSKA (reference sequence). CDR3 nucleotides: TGCAGTGCTAGTTATAGCGGTAGCACAGATACGCAGTATTTT. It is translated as CSASYSGSTDTQYF.

The CDR3 coding sequence is TGTGCCAGCAGCCAAAACAGGATCGCGAACACCGGGGAGCTGTTTTTT. It specifies CASSQNRIANTGELFF. V usage is TRBV14 and J usage is TRBJ2-2; the D gene is possibly TRBD1 (5 bases). Looked up from germline, CDR1 is SGHDN and CDR2 is FVKESK. The CDR3 runs 16 residues. V lost 2 bases, J lost 0 bases, and 10 bases lay in between.

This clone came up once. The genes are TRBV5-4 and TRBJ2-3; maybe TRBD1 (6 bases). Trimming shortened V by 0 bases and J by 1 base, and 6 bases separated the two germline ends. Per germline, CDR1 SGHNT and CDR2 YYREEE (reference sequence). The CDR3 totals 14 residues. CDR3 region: CASSLDRGTDTQYF. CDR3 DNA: TGTGCCAGCAGCTTGGACAGGGGCACAGATACGCAGTATTTT.

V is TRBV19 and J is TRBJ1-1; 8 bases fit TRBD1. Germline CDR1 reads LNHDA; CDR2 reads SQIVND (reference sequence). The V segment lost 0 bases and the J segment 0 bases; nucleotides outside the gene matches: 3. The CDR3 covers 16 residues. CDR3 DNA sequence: TGTGCCAGTAGTATAGATCAGGGGGCCCTGAACACTGAAGCTTTCTTT. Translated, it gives CASSIDQGALNTEAFF.

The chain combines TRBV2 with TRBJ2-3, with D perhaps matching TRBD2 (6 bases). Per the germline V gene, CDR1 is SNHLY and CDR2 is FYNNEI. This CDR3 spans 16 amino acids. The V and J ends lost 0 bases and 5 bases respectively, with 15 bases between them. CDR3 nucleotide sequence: TGTGCCAGCAGTGAAGCCCTCGGGGGAGTTGAAGATACGCAGTATTTT. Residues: CASSEALGGVEDTQYF.

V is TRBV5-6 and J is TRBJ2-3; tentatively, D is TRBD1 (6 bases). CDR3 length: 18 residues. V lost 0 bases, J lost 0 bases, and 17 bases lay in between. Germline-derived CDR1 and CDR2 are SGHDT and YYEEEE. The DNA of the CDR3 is TGTGCCAGCAGCTTGGCCGTCCTGGACAGATTAAGCACAGATACGCAGTATTTT. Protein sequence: CASSLAVLDRLSTDTQYF.

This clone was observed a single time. In DNA, the CDR3 is TGCGCCAGCAGCCAAGAAGGAGGGCATTACCGGAGCTCCTACAATGAGCAGTTCTTC. Its protein is CASSQEGGHYRSSYNEQFF. The chain employs TRBV4-1 and TRBJ2-1; weak D call: TRBD2 (6 bases). V lost 0 bases and J 0 bases, leaving 18 bases between the germline ends. In germline, CDR1 is MGHRA, CDR2 YSYEKL. The CDR3 is made up of 19 amino acids.

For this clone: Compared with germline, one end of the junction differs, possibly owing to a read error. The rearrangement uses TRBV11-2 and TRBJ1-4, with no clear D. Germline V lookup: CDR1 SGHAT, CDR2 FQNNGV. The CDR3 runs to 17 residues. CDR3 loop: CASRLEGASGTNEKLFF. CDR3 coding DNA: TGTGCCAGCAGGTTAGAGGGAGCGTCAGGCACTAATGAAAAACTGTTTTTT.

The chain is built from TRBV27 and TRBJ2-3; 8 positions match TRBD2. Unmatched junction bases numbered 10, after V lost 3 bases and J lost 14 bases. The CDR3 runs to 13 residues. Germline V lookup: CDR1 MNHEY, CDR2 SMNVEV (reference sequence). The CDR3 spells CASSFAAGDPRYF. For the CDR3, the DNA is TGTGCCAGCAGTTTTGCAGCGGGGGACCCACGGTATTTT.

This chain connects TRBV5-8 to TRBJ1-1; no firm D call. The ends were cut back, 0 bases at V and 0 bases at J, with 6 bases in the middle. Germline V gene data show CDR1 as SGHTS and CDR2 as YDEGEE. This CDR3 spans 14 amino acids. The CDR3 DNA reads TGTGCCAGCAGCTTGGCGGTGGTGAACACTGAAGCTTTCTTT. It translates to CASSLAVVNTEAFF. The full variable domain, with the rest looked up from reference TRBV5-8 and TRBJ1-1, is EAGVTQSPTHLIKTRGQQATLRCSPISGHTSVYWYQQALGLGLQFLLWYDEGEERNRGNFPPRFSGRQFPNYSSELNVNALELEDSALYLCASSLAVVNTEAFFGQGTRLTVV.

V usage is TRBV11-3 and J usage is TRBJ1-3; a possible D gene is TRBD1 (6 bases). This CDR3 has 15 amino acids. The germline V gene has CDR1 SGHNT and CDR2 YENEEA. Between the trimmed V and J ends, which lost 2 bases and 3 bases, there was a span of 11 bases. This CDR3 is CASSLSGEIGNTIYF. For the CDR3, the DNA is TGTGCCAGCAGCTTATCAGGGGAGATTGGAAACACCATATATTTT.

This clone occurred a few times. The CDR3 nucleotides read TGTGCCAGCAGCTCATACCGGGACCGGATTAACAATGAGCAGTTCTTC. This codes for CASSSYRDRINNEQFF. The chain has TRBV7-8 and TRBJ2-1; the D call may be TRBD1 or TRBD2 (5 bases each). V lost 4 bases and J 5 bases, leaving 18 bases between the germline ends. Germline CDR1 SGHVS, CDR2 FQNEAQ. The CDR3 has 16 residues.

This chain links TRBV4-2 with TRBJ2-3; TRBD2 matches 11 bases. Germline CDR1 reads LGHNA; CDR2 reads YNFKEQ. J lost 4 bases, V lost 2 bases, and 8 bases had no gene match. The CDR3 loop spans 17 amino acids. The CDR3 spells CASSQFNSGGAADTQYF. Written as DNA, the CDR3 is TGTGCCAGCAGCCAATTCAATAGCGGGGGGGCTGCAGATACGCAGTATTTT.